The rows below give T cell receptor beta chains drawn from one sample of a study of blood T cells in healthy people across ages. TCRdb independently ran MiXCR on the 5' RACE reads; one entry per CDR3 protein. Among more than 1,400,000 distinct CDR3 sequences listed, around two fifths were seen once. Sequences were obtained from blood. These receptors all come from a woman between 18 and 29 years old in good health. Each CDR3 is given with its conserved first and last residue. D genes are given only for firm matches. Where a row states a size, it is once, few, many or the class of an expanded clone; other rows omit it.

TRBJ2-7 | - | - | TRBV20-1 | TGCAGTGCTCCCCGGGGCCGGTCGGTCAATGAGCAGTACTTC | CSAPRGRSVNEQYF
TRBJ1-2 | - | - | TRBV3-1 | TGTGCCAGCCGCTCTCCTAAGGGTCGCAACTATGGCTACACCTTC | CASRSPKGRNYGYTF
TRBJ2-7 | - | - | TRBV12-3/TRBV12-4 | TGTGCCAGCAGTTTTGGGGGGAAAAGGAGTTACGAGCAGTACTTC | CASSFGGKRSYEQYF
TRBJ2-3 | TRBD2 | many | TRBV29-1 | TGCAGCGGGGGGCTAGCGGGGAGCACAGATACGCAGTATTTT | CSGGLAGSTDTQYF
TRBJ2-1 | - | few | TRBV5-1 | TGCGCCAGCAGCGAAGATAATTTTAGCTCCTACAATGAGCAGTTCTTC | CASSEDNFSSYNEQFF
TRBJ2-3 | TRBD2 | - | TRBV7-3 | TGTGCCAGCAGCCCGACCACTACAGCGGGGGACACAGATACGCAGTATTTT | CASSPTTTAGDTDTQYF
TRBJ2-1 | - | - | TRBV5-1 | TGCGCCAGCAGCTTGGATGGGGGCTGGGGTGGCTACAATGAGCAGTTCTTC | CASSLDGGWGGYNEQFF
TRBJ2-3 | - | - | TRBV3-1 | TGTGCCAGCAGCCCGCTATGGACGGACCTCACAGATACGCAGTATTTT | CASSPLWTDLTDTQYF
TRBJ1-1 | - | few | TRBV3-1 | TGTGCCAGCAGCCAAGGAGATTGGGGGCTGAACACTGAAGCTTTCTTT | CASSQGDWGLNTEAFF
TRBJ1-1 | - | few | TRBV29-1 | TGCAGCGTTTCACGGGGTCTTACCCCTGAAGCTTTCTTT | CSVSRGLTPEAFF
TRBJ1-2 | TRBD1 | few | TRBV5-1 | TGCGCCAGCAGCTTGGTCTCGGGACAGACGTCGTATGGCTACACCTTC | CASSLVSGQTSYGYTF
TRBJ1-2 | - | few | TRBV27 | TGTGCCAGCAGTTTAAGCATGCAGAATTATGGCTACACCTTC | CASSLSMQNYGYTF
TRBJ1-6 | TRBD1 | few | TRBV6-2/TRBV6-3 | TGTGCCAGCAGCATCCGGGACAGCGGATCACCCCTCCACTTT | CASSIRDSGSPLHF
TRBJ2-7 | - | - | TRBV6-1 | TGTGCCAGCAGACACCTCATACGGACCTCTAGCTCGAATGAGCAGTACTTC | CASRHLIRTSSSNEQYF
TRBJ2-3 | - | many | TRBV7-6 | TGTGCCAGCAGCCCTCACTCTTCAACTCGCACAGATACGCAGTATTTT | CASSPHSSTRTDTQYF
TRBJ2-1 | - | few | TRBV19 | TGTGCCAGTAGTATAGTTCCGGGTCTGGGGAATGAGCAGTTCTTC | CASSIVPGLGNEQFF
TRBJ2-7 | TRBD2 | - | TRBV20-1 | TGCAGTGCTCTCCCGGGGACTAGCGGGATCTCCTACGAGCAGTACTTC | CSALPGTSGISYEQYF
TRBJ2-3 | TRBD2 | - | TRBV20-1 | TGCAGTGCCACCCCGGGACTAGCTGTCACAGATACGCAGTATTTT | CSATPGLAVTDTQYF
TRBJ2-7 | - | few | TRBV4-2 | TGTGCCAGCAGCCAAGATAGGAAGCGCGAGCAGTACTTC | CASSQDRKREQYF
TRBJ2-7 | - | few | TRBV6-5 | TGTGCCAGCAGGACCCGTTCCTACGAGCAGTACTTC | CASRTRSYEQYF
TRBJ2-4 | - | - | TRBV5-4 | TGTGCCAGCTCCCAGGGTATGGACCCGGCCAAAAACATTCAGTACTTC | CASSQGMDPAKNIQYF
TRBJ2-3 | TRBD1 | - | TRBV2 | TGTGCCAGCTGTGATTCCGGGACAGAGACAGATACGCAGTATTTT | CASCDSGTETDTQYF
TRBJ1-2 | - | - | TRBV20-1 | TGCAGTGCTAGAGATCAAGGAGGAGAGGGCTACACCTTC | CSARDQGGEGYTF
TRBJ1-2 | - | few | TRBV4-1 | TGCGCCAGCAGCCAAGACACAAATGCTAACTATGGCTACACCTTC | CASSQDTNANYGYTF
TRBJ2-7 | - | few | TRBV7-3 | TGTGCCAGCAGCTTAGGCGGACCATACAATGAGCAGTACTTC | CASSLGGPYNEQYF
TRBJ2-1 | - | - | TRBV27 | TGTACCAGCAGTCCCTGGTTCGAGAACTACAATGAGCAGTTCTTC | CTSSPWFENYNEQFF
TRBJ2-1 | - | - | TRBV6-1 | TGTGCCAGCAGTGTTGCGGCGGGGGCTGAAAATGAGCAGTTCTTC | CASSVAAGAENEQFF